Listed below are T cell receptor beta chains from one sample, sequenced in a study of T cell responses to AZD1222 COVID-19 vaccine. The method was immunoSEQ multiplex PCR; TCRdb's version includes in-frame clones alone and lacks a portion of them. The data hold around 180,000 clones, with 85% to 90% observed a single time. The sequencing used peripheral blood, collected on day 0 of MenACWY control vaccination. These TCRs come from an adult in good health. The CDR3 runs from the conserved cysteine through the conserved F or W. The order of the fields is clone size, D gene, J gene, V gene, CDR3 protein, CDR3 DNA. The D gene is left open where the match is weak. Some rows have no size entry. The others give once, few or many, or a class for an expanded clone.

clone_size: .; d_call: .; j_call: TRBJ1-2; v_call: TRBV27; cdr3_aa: CASFSFRAFDGYTF; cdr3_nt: TGTGCCAGCTTCTCCTTTAGGGCTTTTGACGGCTACACCTTC
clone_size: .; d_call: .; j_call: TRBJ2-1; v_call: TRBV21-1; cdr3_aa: CASSKMAGSSYNEQFF; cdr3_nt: TGTGCCAGCAGCAAGATGGCAGGAAGCTCCTACAATGAGCAGTTCTTC
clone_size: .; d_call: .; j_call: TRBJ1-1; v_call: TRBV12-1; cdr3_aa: CASSPRWSIGARPGAFF; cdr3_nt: TGTGCCAGCAGCCCCCGGTGGAGTATAGGGGCCCGACCCGGGGCTTTCTTT
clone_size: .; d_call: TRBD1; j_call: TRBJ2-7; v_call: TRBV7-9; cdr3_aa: CASSGRTGIDSYEQYF; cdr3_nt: TGTGCCAGCAGCGGCCGGACAGGGATCGACTCCTACGAGCAGTACTTC
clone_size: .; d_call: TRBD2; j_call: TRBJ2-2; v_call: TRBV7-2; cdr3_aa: CASSFGGGINTGELFF; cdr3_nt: TGTGCCAGCAGCTTTGGCGGGGGAATCAACACCGGGGAGCTGTTTTTT
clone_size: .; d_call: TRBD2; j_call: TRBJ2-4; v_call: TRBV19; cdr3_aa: CASSLGEGRAKNIQYF; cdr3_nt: TGTGCCAGTAGCCTAGGGGAGGGACGTGCCAAAAACATTCAGTACTTC
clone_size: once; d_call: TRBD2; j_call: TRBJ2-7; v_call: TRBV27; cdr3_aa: CASSSTSGLAVYEQYF; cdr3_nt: TGTGCCAGCAGTTCCACCTCGGGACTAGCCGTCTACGAGCAGTACTTC
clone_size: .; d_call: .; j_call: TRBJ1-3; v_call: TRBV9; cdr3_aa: CASSVGGNSGNTIYF; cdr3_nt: TGTGCCAGCAGCGTAGGGGGAAACTCTGGAAACACCATATATTTT
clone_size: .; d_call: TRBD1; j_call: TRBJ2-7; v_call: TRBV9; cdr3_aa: CASSENRGRVTYEQYF; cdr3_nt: TGTGCCAGCAGCGAAAACAGGGGGCGGGTGACCTACGAGCAGTACTTC
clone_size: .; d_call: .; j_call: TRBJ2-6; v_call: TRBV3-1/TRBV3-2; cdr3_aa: CASSQDSTASGANVLTF; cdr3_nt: TGTGCCAGCAGCCAAGATTCCACTGCCTCTGGGGCCAACGTCCTGACTTTC
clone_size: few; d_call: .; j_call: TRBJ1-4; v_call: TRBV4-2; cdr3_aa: CASSQEEAATNEKLFF; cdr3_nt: TGTGCCAGCAGCCAAGAGGAAGCAGCAACTAATGAAAAACTGTTTTTT
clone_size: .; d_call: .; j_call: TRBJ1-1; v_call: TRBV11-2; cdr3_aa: CASSFRAMNTEAFF; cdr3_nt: TGTGCCAGCAGCTTCAGGGCAATGAACACTGAAGCTTTCTTT
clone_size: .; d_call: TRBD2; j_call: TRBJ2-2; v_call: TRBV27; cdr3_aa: CASSKRGGATGELFF; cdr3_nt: TGTGCCAGCAGCAAGCGGGGGGGGGCCACCGGGGAGCTGTTTTTT
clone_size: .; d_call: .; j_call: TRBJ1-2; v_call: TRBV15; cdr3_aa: CATSRDWGSYYGYTF; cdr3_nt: TGTGCCACCAGCAGAGATTGGGGGTCATACTATGGCTACACCTTC
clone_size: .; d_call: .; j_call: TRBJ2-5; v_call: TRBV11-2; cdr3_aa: CASSLAGRETQYF; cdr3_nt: TGTGCCAGCAGCTTAGCGGGGAGGGAGACCCAGTACTTC
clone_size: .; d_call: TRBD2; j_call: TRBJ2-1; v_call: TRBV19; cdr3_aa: CASSIGTSGSKDEQFF; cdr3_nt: TGTGCCAGTAGTATCGGGACTAGCGGGAGTAAAGATGAGCAGTTCTTC
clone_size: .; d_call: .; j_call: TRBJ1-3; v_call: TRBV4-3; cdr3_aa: CASSQAARDSGNTIYF; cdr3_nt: TGCGCCAGCAGCCAAGCAGCCAGGGACTCTGGAAACACCATATATTTT